Presented here are 19 T cell receptor beta chains from one specimen sequenced in a study of early T cells in non-severe SARS-CoV-2 infection. Each CDR3 protein gets one entry after TCRdb re-called the 5' RACE reads with MiXCR. Here the sample spans more than 80,000 distinct CDR3 sequences, approximately 15% being singletons. The sequenced sample was whole blood. Every receptor here comes from an adult who was a healthcare worker with PCR-confirmed SARS-CoV-2 infection or an uninfected control (not recorded which).

The chain employs TRBV12-3 or TRBV12-4 and TRBJ1-2; D remains unclear. V shed 5 bases and J shed 4 bases, with 8 bases lying between them. There are 12 residues in the CDR3. CDR3 nucleotides: TGTGCCAGCAGTGCCGGGTTCTATGGCTACACCTTC. Translation: CASSAGFYGYTF.

In this sample, this clonotype turned up many times. The J gene is TRBJ1-2, the V gene TRBV10-3, with TRBD1 matching 10 bases. From germline, CDR1 is ENHRY and CDR2 SYGVKD. CDR3 length equals 14 residues. J lost 6 bases, V lost 6 bases, and 7 bases had no gene match. The CDR3 nucleotides read TGTGCCATCAGCAGGGACAGGGGAAGTGATGGCTACACCTTC. Protein: CAISRDRGSDGYTF.

Of note for this clonotype: Germline is not matched at one junction end, which may reflect a read error. The chain is built from TRBV11-2 and TRBJ1-6, with 7 bases fitting TRBD1. The V gene's germline CDR1 is SGHAT and CDR2 FQNNGV. The CDR3 covers 12 residues. CDR3 sequence: CASSLDRDRKYF. The CDR3, as DNA: TGTGCCAGCAGCTTAGATCGGGACAGAAAGTACTTT. The variable domain in full, completed from reference TRBV11-2 and TRBJ1-6, reads EAGVAQSPRYKIIEKRQSVAFWCNPISGHATLYWYQQILGQGPKLLIQFQNNGVVDDSQLPKDRFSAERLKGVDSTLKIQPAKLEDSAVYLCASSLDRDRKYFGNGTRLTVT.

In this sample, this clonotype turned up many times. The CDR3 region is CSAGRTHNYGYTF. The DNA for the CDR3 is TGCAGTGCTGGACGGACCCATAACTATGGCTACACCTTC. This chain uses TRBV20-1 with TRBJ1-2; no firm D call. CDR1 DFQATT and CDR2 SNEGSKA come from the germline V gene (reference sequence). V lost 5 bases and J lost 1, with 11 bases in between. The CDR3 sequence is 13 residues long.

The V and J genes are TRBV6-2 or TRBV6-3 and TRBJ2-7, with 9 bases fitting TRBD2. With V trimmed by 0 bases and J by 7 bases, 7 bases remained unmatched. This CDR3 spans 15 amino acids. Per the germline V gene, CDR1 is MNHEY and CDR2 is SVGEGT. CDR3 loop: CASSYSPSGDREQYF. In DNA form, the CDR3 reads TGTGCCAGCAGTTACTCGCCTAGCGGGGACAGAGAGCAGTACTTC.

Turning to this clonotype: One junction end does not reproduce the germline sequence, and a read error may be involved. The CDR3 reads CASRRPGLAKTGELFF. In nucleotides, the CDR3 is TGTGCCAGCAGACGTCCGGGACTAGCGAAAACCGGGGAGCTGTTTTTT. V is TRBV11-2 and J is TRBJ2-2; 10 bases align to TRBD2. Germline CDR1 is SGHAT and CDR2 is FQNNGV. This CDR3 is built from 16 residues.

V and J are TRBV9 and TRBJ2-3; no firm D call. Germline CDR1 and CDR2: SGDLS and YYNGEE. The germline V and J ends were trimmed by 1 base and 6 bases, with 12 bases remaining between them. The CDR3 consists of 14 residues. The CDR3 DNA reads as TGTGCCAGCAGCGTATACTATGGGCTCGATACGCAGTATTTT. This gives the protein CASSVYYGLDTQYF.

This clonotype was seen at least ten times. V usage is TRBV7-8 and J usage is TRBJ1-1; the D is unclear. The V gene's germline CDR1 is SGHVS and CDR2 FQNEAQ. This CDR3 is 14 amino acids long. The germline V and J ends were trimmed by 0 bases and 2 bases, with 7 bases remaining between them. This chain's CDR3 is CASSLAIRNTEAFF. CDR3 in DNA: TGTGCCAGCAGCTTAGCTATTCGCAACACTGAAGCTTTCTTT.

The chain carries TRBV6-2 or TRBV6-3 and TRBJ2-1; D not certain. The CDR3 length is 13 residues. Trimming took off 1 base at V and 9 bases at J, with 10 bases between the two ends. CDR1 and CDR2 (germline): MNHEY, SVGEGT. DNA for the CDR3: TGTGCCAGCAGTTACTTGGGGTTGGGTGAGCAGTTCTTC. It encodes CASSYLGLGEQFF.

CDR3 region: CASSFGDGYTF. For the CDR3, the DNA is TGTGCCAGCAGTTTCGGAGATGGCTACACCTTC. The rearrangement links TRBV12-3 or TRBV12-4 to TRBJ1-2, with unresolved D. This CDR3 contains 11 residues. V was clipped by 3 bases and J by 6 bases, with 5 bases between them.

This rearrangement joins TRBV4-3 to TRBJ2-1; 10 nucleotides match TRBD2. The V segment lost 2 bases and the J segment 7 bases; nucleotides outside the gene matches: 8. The length of the CDR3 is 16 residues. Germline CDR1 is LGHNA and CDR2 is YSLEER. The CDR3 DNA follows: TGCGCCAGCAGCCAACAGAGCGGGGGGGCCTTAAATGAGCAGTTCTTC. Translating it yields CASSQQSGGALNEQFF.

V and J are TRBV20-1 and TRBJ2-7, with unresolved D. The V gene lost 3 bases and the J gene lost 2 bases, with 8 bases spanning the gap. The CDR3 spans 12 residues. Germline V gives CDR1 DFQATT, CDR2 SNEGSKA (reference sequence). In nucleotides, the CDR3 is TGCAGTGCTAGGGATGGGACCTACGAGCAGTACTTC. It specifies CSARDGTYEQYF.

Ten or more counts support this clonotype. The chain uses TRBV30 and TRBJ2-3; TRBD1 is a possible D gene (6 bases). Trimming pared 1 base from V and 4 bases from J, leaving 27 bases between. CDR3 length: 19 amino acids. CDR1 and CDR2 from the germline V gene are GTSNPN and SVGIG (reference sequence). The DNA of the CDR3 is TGTGCCTGGAGTGCAGGGATAAACAGGGATTGGGATGGGGCAGATACGCAGTATTTT. It codes for CAWSAGINRDWDGADTQYF.

At least ten counts were recorded for this clonotype. The chain couples TRBV30 to TRBJ1-1; D not certain. With 1 base removed from V and 2 bases from J, the gap between germline ends came to 8 bases. The CDR3 contains 13 residues. CDR1 is GTSNPN, CDR2 SVGIG, per germline (reference sequence). CDR3 sequence reads: CAWSAGHNTEAFF. The DNA for the CDR3 is TGTGCCTGGAGTGCGGGCCATAACACTGAAGCTTTCTTT.

The table lists this clonotype with many counts. The gene calls are TRBV6-4 and TRBJ1-1, with 7 bases aligning to TRBD1. The germline V gene has CDR1 MRHNA and CDR2 SNTAGT. The CDR3 runs to 12 residues. Trimming removed 4 bases from V and 5 bases from J; junction bases left unmatched: 1. CDR3 residues: CASSAGGTEAFF. CDR3 DNA sequence: TGTGCCAGCAGTGCAGGGGGGACTGAAGCTTTCTTT.

The chain carries TRBV20-1 and TRBJ2-1, with D possibly TRBD1 on 6 matching bases. Trimming took 1 base from V and 6 from J, leaving 19 bases between them. This CDR3 has 16 residues. The germline CDR1 and CDR2 sequences are DFQATT and SNEGSKA (reference sequence). The CDR3 sequence: CSARGLVGHLLNEQFF. The CDR3 nucleotides read TGCAGTGCTAGAGGACTCGTGGGACACCTCCTCAATGAGCAGTTCTTC.

This clonotype was detected ten times or more. The chain uses TRBV2 and TRBJ1-4, with 7 bases aligning to TRBD1. Germline V gives CDR1 SNHLY, CDR2 FYNNEI. J was trimmed by 4 bases and V by 4 bases; bases with no gene match: 3. The CDR3 contains 14 residues. CDR3 in DNA: TGTGCCAGCAGTGGACAGGGCCTTAATGAAAAACTGTTTTTT. The encoded protein is CASSGQGLNEKLFF.

The V and J genes are TRBV18 and TRBJ2-7, with D perhaps given as TRBD1 or TRBD2 (5 bases each). CDR1 is KGHSH, CDR2 LQKENI, per germline. V lost 4 bases and J 3 bases, leaving 19 bases between the germline ends. The CDR3 spans 16 residues. The CDR3 protein is CASSQVSSGTGYEQYF. The CDR3 DNA sequence: TGTGCCAGCTCACAAGTGTCGTCCGGGACGGGCTACGAGCAGTACTTC.

This clonotype has a handful of counts. This chain links TRBV12-3 or TRBV12-4 with TRBJ2-1, with D possibly TRBD2 on 5 matching bases. The CDR3 is 15 amino acids. The V and J ends lost 3 bases and 0 bases respectively, with 9 bases between them. The CDR3 loop is CASSFLAGSYNEQFF. The CDR3 DNA reads as TGTGCCAGCAGTTTCCTAGCAGGCTCCTACAATGAGCAGTTCTTC.